The 9 T cell receptor beta chains given below trace back to one sample, sequenced in a study of circulating CD8 cells and anti-PD-1 response in melanoma. Four subsets defined by PD-1 and/or TIGIT were sorted from live CD3+CD8+TCRalphabeta+ cells. Using approximately 15 ng of total RNA, TCR libraries were made with the QIAseq Immune Repertoire TCR panel. MiXCR, run by TCRdb on the reads, gives a single entry per CDR3 protein. Among 1,000 or so distinct CDR3 sequences listed, 9% were seen once. Sequenced here: CD8+ T cells from PBMCs, sampled at baseline or after one month of anti-PD-1 therapy (not recorded which). All receptors derive from a human donor with melanoma.

This clonotype was counted a single time. This may come from a read error, since a much larger clone is one base off. The chain has TRBV27 and TRBJ2-2, with no clear D. This CDR3 has 14 residues. CDR1 is MNHEY, CDR2 SMNVEV, per germline (reference sequence). Trimming took 2 bases from V and 1 from J, leaving 5 bases between them. The CDR3 loop reads CASSLRLNTGELFF. DNA for the CDR3: TGTGCCAGCAGTTTACGCTTGAACACCGGGGAGCTGTTTTTT.

This clonotype is labeled as medium-sized. The chain recombines TRBV20-1 with TRBJ1-1, with D possibly matching TRBD1 (5 bases). Trimming removed 2 bases at V and 6 bases at J, with 10 bases between. The CDR3 covers 12 residues. CDR1 is DFQATT, CDR2 SNEGSKA, per germline (reference sequence). The CDR3 loop is CSARSGEAEAFF. CDR3 DNA sequence: TGCAGTGCTAGATCGGGGGAGGCTGAAGCTTTCTTT.

The V and J genes are TRBV10-1 and TRBJ2-3; no reliable D call. CDR1 is WNHNN and CDR2 is SYGVQD in the germline V gene (reference sequence). V lost 1 base and J lost 3, with 11 bases in between. The CDR3 length is 15 residues. As DNA, the CDR3 is TGCGCCAGCAGTGAGTTGGACCCAAGGACAGATACGCAGTATTTT. It specifies CASSELDPRTDTQYF.

This clonotype is labeled medium-sized. This chain links TRBV7-9 with TRBJ2-7, with a tentative D call TRBD1 (6 bases). With 6 bases removed from V and 5 bases from J, the gap between germline ends came to 17 bases. Germline V gene sequence: CDR1 SEHNR, CDR2 FQNEAQ (reference sequence). The CDR3 has 14 residues. CDR3 bases: TGTGCCAGCAGTCCCAACACAGGGCTGAACGAGCAGTACTTC. Translating it yields CASSPNTGLNEQYF.

Regarding this clonotype: A read error may be the cause here, since a much bigger clone is one base away. The gene calls are TRBV9 and TRBJ2-3, with TRBD2 matching over 7 bases. CDR1 is SGDLS and CDR2 is YYNGEE in the germline V gene. The CDR3 has 15 amino acids. CDR3 DNA: TGTGCCAGCAGCGTAGGCCTAGCGGCTACAGATACGCGGTATTTT. It translates to CASSVGLAATDTRYF.

In its sample, this clonotype ranks as medium-sized. The CDR3 nucleotides are TGTGCCAGCAGTCGCGAATCTGGGGTAGATGAAAAACTGTTTTTT. This sequence encodes CASSRESGVDEKLFF. The chain couples TRBV6-4 to TRBJ1-4; unclear D gene. The CDR3 is 15 amino acids. Germline V gene data show CDR1 as MRHNA and CDR2 as SNTAGT. Trimming took 5 bases from V and 6 from J, leaving 16 bases between them.

The V call is TRBV20-1, the J call TRBJ2-3; D is ambiguous. The length of the CDR3 is 8 residues. Germline CDR1 is DFQATT and CDR2 is SNEGSKA (reference sequence). The V and J ends lost 8 bases and 6 bases respectively, with 3 bases between them. CDR3 nucleotides: TGCAGTTGGGATACGCAGTATTTT. It is translated as CSWDTQYF.

The V gene is TRBV21-1, the J gene TRBJ2-4; the table names TRBD2, a call not compared with the DNA. TRBV21-1 is flagged as a pseudogene. This CDR3 has 18 residues. CDR3 residues: CASSKVGNWRGSKNIQYF. DNA for the CDR3: TGTGCCAGCAGCAAAGTGGGTAACTGGCGGGGGTCCAAAAACATTCAGTACTTC.

Sample share makes this clonotype medium-sized. V is TRBV6-5 and J is TRBJ1-1; a weak D match, TRBD1 (5 bases). CDR3 length: 14 residues. Looked up from germline, CDR1 is MNHEY and CDR2 is SVGAGI. V dropped 5 bases and J dropped 1 base, with 11 bases sitting between them. This chain's CDR3 is CASSEQQGNTEAFF. CDR3 nucleotide sequence: TGTGCCAGCAGTGAACAGCAGGGGAACACTGAAGCTTTCTTT.